These 3 T cell receptor beta chains originate from one sample sequenced in a study of T cell responses to AZD1222 COVID-19 vaccine. Sequencing was performed with immunoSEQ multiplex PCR; in TCRdb, only in-frame clones are kept and a portion is missing. The sample holds around 160,000 clones, about 93% seen once. The source material was peripheral blood, sampled on day 0 of MenACWY control vaccination. These receptors originate from an adult in good health.

V gene TRBV10-3 combines with J gene TRBJ2-7; 9 bases are shared with TRBD2. The V gene's germline CDR1 is ENHRY and CDR2 SYGVKD. The CDR3 consists of 14 residues. V shed 8 bases and J 5 bases; nucleotides not matched to a gene: 10. The CDR3 coding sequence is TGTGCCATCGGTCGGGCTAGCGGGGTCAACGAGCAGTACTTC. It is translated as CAIGRASGVNEQYF.

The chain recombines TRBV30 with TRBJ1-2; D may be TRBD1 (5 bases). The V and J ends lost 2 bases and 4 bases respectively, with 17 bases between them. This CDR3 region has 15 residues. Germline V gene sequence: CDR1 GTSNPN, CDR2 SVGIG (reference sequence). The CDR3 spells CAWSKGRLGVYGYTF. The DNA for the CDR3 is TGTGCCTGGAGTAAGGGGAGGCTTGGAGTCTATGGCTACACCTTC.

The rearrangement links TRBV5-1 to TRBJ2-1; TRBD2 matches 10 bases. The V and J ends lost 2 bases and 3 bases, in that order; junction bases with no gene match: 2. CDR1 and CDR2 (germline): SGHRS, YFSETQ. The CDR3 contains 15 residues. The CDR3 bases are TGCGCCAGCAGCTTAAGGACTAGCGGCTACAATGAGCAGTTCTTC. Residues: CASSLRTSGYNEQFF. Drawing the rest from reference TRBV5-1 and TRBJ2-1, the complete variable domain is KAGVTQTPRYLIKTRGQQVTLSCSPISGHRSVSWYQQTPGQGLQFLFEYFSETQRNKGNFPGRFSGRQFSNSRSEMNVSTLELGDSALYLCASSLRTSGYNEQFFGPGTRLTVL.